A single sample is the source of the 29 T cell receptor beta chains below, sequenced in a study of blood T cell repertoires in COVID-19. Generated by immunoSEQ multiplex PCR, the TCRdb table keeps only in-frame clones and is missing some. The sample comprises around 130,000 clones, approximately 84% of which are singletons, and about 18% rests with the top ten. Sequenced sample: peripheral blood. All receptors derive from a woman at least 80 years old with acute or convalescent COVID-19.

The chain carries TRBV30 and TRBJ1-6; D is undetermined. The CDR3 runs to 13 residues. V was clipped by 2 bases and J by 7 bases, with 9 bases between them. Germline CDR1 reads GTSNPN; CDR2 reads SVGIG (reference sequence). This chain's CDR3 is CAWSPPGNSPLHF. The DNA of the CDR3 is TGTGCCTGGAGTCCCCCGGGGAATTCACCCCTCCACTTT.

V is TRBV5-8 and J is TRBJ1-6; D is ambiguous. The CDR3 loop spans 15 amino acids. Germline V gene data show CDR1 as SGHTS and CDR2 as YDEGEE. The ends were cut back, 4 bases at V and 5 bases at J, with 13 bases in the middle. The CDR3 reads CASSRVAVDNSPLHF. CDR3 coding DNA: TGTGCCAGCAGCCGTGTGGCGGTCGATAATTCACCCCTCCACTTT. The full variable domain, with the rest looked up from reference TRBV5-8 and TRBJ1-6, is EAGVTQSPTHLIKTRGQQATLRCSPISGHTSVYWYQQALGLGLQFLLWYDEGEERNRGNFPPRFSGRQFPNYSSELNVNALELEDSALYLCASSRVAVDNSPLHFGNGTRLTVT.

The rearrangement links TRBV7-9 to TRBJ1-1; the D gene is possibly TRBD1 (5 bases). The germline V gene encodes CDR1 SEHNR and CDR2 FQNEAQ (reference sequence). V gave up 2 bases and J gave up 5 bases, with 9 bases separating them. The CDR3 consists of 13 residues. DNA of the CDR3: TGTGCCAGCAGCTTAAAGGGGACTACTGAAGCTTTCTTT. It specifies CASSLKGTTEAFF.

This clone turned up a few times. This chain uses TRBV19 with TRBJ2-1, with a weak D call TRBD1 (6 bases). Germline-derived CDR1 and CDR2 are LNHDA and SQIVND (reference sequence). V gave up 0 bases and J gave up 7 bases, with 16 bases separating them. This CDR3 spans 16 amino acids. CDR3 DNA: TGTGCCAGTAGTATAGATCTAGGTCTCGACAGGAATGAGCAGTTCTTC. This codes for CASSIDLGLDRNEQFF.

This rearrangement joins TRBV6-2 or TRBV6-3 to TRBJ1-5; D perhaps matches TRBD1 (6 bases). There are 21 residues in the CDR3. V dropped 0 bases and J dropped 0 bases, with 24 bases sitting between them. Per the germline V gene, CDR1 is MNHEY and CDR2 is SVGEGT. The CDR3 spells CASSYSNNPSGGKYSNQPQHF. The CDR3 region has the DNA TGTGCCAGCAGTTACTCGAACAACCCCAGCGGGGGCAAATATAGCAATCAGCCCCAGCATTTT.

The chain recombines TRBV5-4 with TRBJ1-5; D remains ambiguous. Trimming removed 0 bases at V and 7 bases at J, with 8 bases between. Germline V gene lookup returns CDR1 SGHNT and CDR2 YYREEE (reference sequence). This CDR3 contains 13 residues. The CDR3 sequence is CASSLDSGQPQHF. The CDR3, as DNA: TGTGCCAGCAGCTTGGATTCAGGACAGCCCCAGCATTTT. Full variable domain (remainder filled in from reference TRBV5-4 and TRBJ1-5): ETGVTQSPTHLIKTRGQQVTLRCSSQSGHNTVSWYQQALGQGPQFIFQYYREEENGRGNFPPRFSGLQFPNYSSELNVNALELDDSALYLCASSLDSGQPQHFGDGTRLSIL.

The genes are TRBV10-3 and TRBJ2-3, with 8 positions matching TRBD2. The germline gives CDR1 ENHRY, CDR2 SYGVKD. After removal of 3 bases from V and 4 bases from J, the junction contained 9 bases not matched to a gene. CDR3 length: 16 amino acids. CDR3 sequence reads: CAISDLSGRKPDTQYF. CDR3 sequence (DNA): TGTGCCATCAGTGACCTCAGCGGGAGAAAACCAGATACGCAGTATTTT.

The chain recombines TRBV18 with TRBJ2-1; 8 bases fit TRBD2. Germline V gives CDR1 KGHSH, CDR2 LQKENI. V lost 4 bases and J lost 4; bases outside the gene matches: 9. This CDR3 has 16 amino acids. CDR3 in amino acids: CASSRKRERGYNEQFF. The CDR3 region has the DNA TGTGCCAGCTCACGGAAGCGGGAGAGGGGTTACAATGAGCAGTTCTTC.

The chain couples TRBV7-9 to TRBJ2-7; TRBD1 matches at 7 bases. This CDR3 is 14 amino acids long. The V segment lost 5 bases and the J segment 6 bases; nucleotides outside the gene matches: 10. The germline V gene encodes CDR1 SEHNR and CDR2 FQNEAQ (reference sequence). This chain's CDR3 is CASSIQGYNSEQYF. In DNA, the CDR3 is TGTGCCAGCAGCATACAGGGGTATAACTCCGAGCAGTACTTC.

This clone has more than one count but fewer than ten. This rearrangement joins TRBV4-1 to TRBJ2-7; 11 nucleotides align to TRBD2. The CDR3 loop spans 15 amino acids. From germline, CDR1 is MGHRA and CDR2 YSYEKL. V gave up 3 bases and J gave up 3 bases; unmatched junction bases: 4. Here the CDR3 DNA reads TGCGCCAGCAGCCAGGAAGGACTAGCGGGCTACGAGCAGTACTTC. This sequence encodes CASSQEGLAGYEQYF.

V and J are TRBV14 and TRBJ2-3, with 11 positions matching TRBD2. Germline V gene sequence: CDR1 SGHDN, CDR2 FVKESK. J gave up 3 bases and V 4 bases, and 9 bases lay outside the gene matches. This CDR3 region has 17 residues. CDR3 nucleotide sequence: TGTGCCAGCAGCCGATACGTGACTAGCGGGACTACAGATACGCAGTATTTT. This encodes CASSRYVTSGTTDTQYF.

In the case of this clone: The sample contains more than one DNA sequence encoding this CDR3. V gene TRBV7-2 combines with J gene TRBJ1-2; tentatively, D is TRBD1 (6 bases). The germline V and J ends were trimmed by 2 bases and 5 bases, with 6 bases remaining between them. CDR1 is SGHTA, CDR2 FQGNSA, per germline. The CDR3 is 12 residues long. The CDR3: CASSLQGYGYTF. DNA of the CDR3: TGTGCCAGCAGCTTACAGGGGTATGGCTACACCTTC.

The rearrangement joins TRBV5-1 to TRBJ1-3; 9 bases fit TRBD1. Trimming cost V 4 bases and J 4 bases; bases outside gene matches: 9. CDR1 is SGHRS, CDR2 YFSETQ, per germline. This CDR3 contains 16 residues. CDR3 nucleotides: TGCGCCAGCAGCCCCGGACAGGGGAGCGGCGGAAACACCATATATTTT. Protein sequence: CASSPGQGSGGNTIYF.

This rearrangement joins TRBV6-2 or TRBV6-3 to TRBJ1-1; 8 bases map to TRBD1. With 0 bases clipped from V and 6 bases from J, the junction kept 9 bases outside the gene matches. The CDR3 extends over 16 amino acids. Per germline, CDR1 MNHEY and CDR2 SVGEGT. This chain's CDR3 is CASSYSRRQGTAEAFF. The DNA of the CDR3 is TGTGCCAGCAGTTACTCGAGGCGACAGGGGACCGCTGAAGCTTTCTTT.

The chain combines TRBV6-6 with TRBJ1-5; 10 bases map to TRBD1. This CDR3 is built from 16 residues. The V gene's germline CDR1 is MNHNY and CDR2 SVGAGI (reference sequence). The J segment lost 6 bases and the V segment lost 2 bases, leaving 7 bases of the junction unmatched. CDR3 loop: CASSYGRTGGSQPQHF. The CDR3 region has the DNA TGTGCCAGCAGTTACGGAAGGACAGGGGGAAGTCAGCCCCAGCATTTT.

This rearrangement joins TRBV3-1 (or the pseudogene TRBV3-2) to TRBJ1-2; D remains unclear. V lost 1 base and J 8 bases, leaving 14 bases between the germline ends. The CDR3 has 14 residues. CDR1 and CDR2 (germline): LGHDT, YNNKEL (reference sequence). The CDR3 reads CASSQVGMGGGYTF. DNA of the CDR3: TGTGCCAGCAGCCAAGTAGGGATGGGAGGAGGCTACACCTTC.

V is TRBV6-5 and J is TRBJ1-5; the match to TRBD1 covers 9 bases. The V segment lost 4 bases and the J segment 3 bases; nucleotides outside the gene matches: 7. The CDR3 is 16 residues long. The germline V gene encodes CDR1 MNHEY and CDR2 SVGAGI. CDR3 nucleotide sequence: TGTGCCAGCAGTTGGATGACAGGGGGAGACAATCAGCCCCAGCATTTT. Translated: CASSWMTGGDNQPQHF.

The gene calls are TRBV27 and TRBJ1-5; D is perhaps TRBD1 (6 bases). The CDR3 length is 16 residues. Trimming took 0 bases from V and 4 from J, leaving 13 bases between them. Germline CDR1 MNHEY, CDR2 SMNVEV (reference sequence). As DNA, the CDR3 is TGTGCCAGCAGTTTATCCGGGACAACCGAGAATCAGCCCCAGCATTTT. Translating gives CASSLSGTTENQPQHF.

This clone was counted a single time. The chain joins TRBV2 to TRBJ1-1; maybe TRBD1 (5 bases). Trimming removed 3 bases from V and 4 bases from J, with 15 bases in between. Germline CDR1 SNHLY, CDR2 FYNNEI. The CDR3 loop spans 15 amino acids. The CDR3 here is CASSDAGLSSTEAFF. Written as DNA, the CDR3 is TGTGCCAGCAGTGATGCAGGGTTGAGTAGCACTGAAGCTTTCTTT.

The chain recombines TRBV7-8 with TRBJ2-7; 9 bases are shared with TRBD2. Germline assignment: CDR1 SGHVS and CDR2 FQNEAQ. After removal of 1 base from V and 2 bases from J, the junction contained 6 bases not matched to a gene. This CDR3 comprises 16 residues. Written as DNA, the CDR3 is TGTGCCAGCAGCTTAGTGTCTAGCGGGACAGCCTACGAGCAGTACTTC. Protein sequence: CASSLVSSGTAYEQYF.

The rearrangement joins TRBV3-1 (or the pseudogene TRBV3-2) to TRBJ1-1, with D unresolved. The CDR3 covers 15 residues. Between the trimmed V and J ends, which lost 2 bases and 3 bases, there was a span of 13 bases. The germline gives CDR1 LGHDT, CDR2 YNNKEL (reference sequence). The CDR3: CASSQSPVFYTEAFF. CDR3 DNA sequence: TGTGCCAGCAGCCAAAGCCCTGTCTTCTACACTGAAGCTTTCTTT.

The V and J genes are TRBV11-2 and TRBJ2-7, with 14 nucleotides matching TRBD2. Per germline, CDR1 SGHAT and CDR2 FQNNGV. J gave up 2 bases and V 4 bases, and 1 base lay outside the gene matches. This CDR3 spans 15 amino acids. The CDR3 spells CASSSGLAGAYEQYF. The CDR3 nucleotides read TGTGCCAGCAGCTCGGGACTAGCGGGAGCCTACGAGCAGTACTTC.

The J gene is TRBJ2-3, the V gene TRBV5-1; TRBD1 matches 7 bases. In germline, CDR1 is SGHRS, CDR2 YFSETQ. This CDR3 is 15 amino acids long. V lost 0 bases and J lost 5; bases outside the gene matches: 6. This CDR3 reads CASSLVGGAVDTQYF. The DNA of the CDR3 is TGCGCCAGCAGCTTGGTAGGGGGCGCGGTAGATACGCAGTATTTT. Supplemented by reference TRBV5-1 and TRBJ2-3, the full variable domain reads KAGVTQTPRYLIKTRGQQVTLSCSPISGHRSVSWYQQTPGQGLQFLFEYFSETQRNKGNFPGRFSGRQFSNSRSEMNVSTLELGDSALYLCASSLVGGAVDTQYFGPGTRLTVL.

The chain couples TRBV5-6 to TRBJ1-2, with D tentatively TRBD1 (5 bases). The CDR3 has 15 amino acids. V was cut by 3 bases and J by 5 bases, with 17 bases left in between. Germline loops: CDR1 SGHDT, CDR2 YYEEEE. The CDR3 here is CASSSRLIRAYGYTF. In DNA form, the CDR3 reads TGTGCCAGCAGCTCACGACTGATCAGGGCGTATGGCTACACCTTC.

In DNA form, the CDR3 reads TGCAGCGTTGCTGAGGCCGGAAACACCATATATTTT. It codes for CSVAEAGNTIYF. The V gene is TRBV29-1, the J gene TRBJ1-3; D is ambiguous. The V gene's germline CDR1 is SQVTM and CDR2 ANQGSEA. V was clipped by 4 bases and J by 4 bases, with 8 bases between them. The CDR3 length is 12 residues.

V usage is TRBV14 and J usage is TRBJ1-1, with D perhaps matching TRBD1 (6 bases). The CDR3 runs 16 residues. Per the germline V gene, CDR1 is SGHDN and CDR2 is FVKESK. V gave up 6 bases and J gave up 0 bases, with 17 bases separating them. CDR3 sequence (DNA): TGTGCCAGCAGAACAGGGTTGGGGACCATGAACACTGAAGCTTTCTTT. Its protein is CASRTGLGTMNTEAFF.

V gene TRBV5-1 combines with J gene TRBJ2-2, with D tentatively TRBD2 (5 bases). V was pared by 0 bases and J by 0 bases, with 12 bases between. This CDR3 has 17 residues. The germline V gene has CDR1 SGHRS and CDR2 YFSETQ. The CDR3 region is CASSLEQRGTNTGELFF. Written as DNA, the CDR3 is TGCGCCAGCAGCTTGGAACAGCGAGGGACGAACACCGGGGAGCTGTTTTTT.

This chain connects TRBV2 to TRBJ2-5; a weak D match, TRBD1 (5 bases). Trimming took 5 bases from V and 2 from J, leaving 12 bases between them. Germline values: CDR1 SNHLY, CDR2 FYNNEI. This CDR3 region has 14 residues. The CDR3 coding sequence is TGTGCCAGCAGTACGACAGACTCACAAGAGACCCAGTACTTC. Its translation is CASSTTDSQETQYF.

The CDR3 sequence: CASRDGVGQGWYEQYF. For the CDR3, the DNA is TGTGCCAGCAGGGACGGAGTGGGACAGGGATGGTACGAGCAGTACTTC. The chain links TRBV7-2 to TRBJ2-7, with 9 positions matching TRBD1. Germline V gives CDR1 SGHTA, CDR2 FQGNSA. V lost 6 bases to trimming and J lost 4 bases; unmatched junction nucleotides: 13. This CDR3 comprises 16 residues.